The sequence of this T cell receptor beta chain was determined in a study of technical replicates of blood from a handful of donors. The protocol was immunoSEQ multiplex PCR, while the TCRdb copy is restricted to in-frame clones and leaves out a portion. This sample has around 50,000 clones, with about 94% found just once. Germline CDR1 SQVTM, CDR2 ANQGSEA. J lost 2 bases, V lost 7 bases, and 5 bases had no gene match. The CDR3 is 13 amino acids. The chain recombines TRBV29-1 with TRBJ2-3; 8 bases map to TRBD1. The TCR was taken from a human donor in good health. Some clones in this sample may be carry-over from other donors' samples. The sample taken for sequencing was PBMCs. CDR3 sequence reads: CSARTGFTDTQYF. For the CDR3, the DNA is TGCAGCGCACGGACAGGGTTCACAGATACGCAGTATTTT.